This T cell receptor (beta chain) stems from a study of T cells after yellow fever vaccination. Study-level points and caveats: Relatively few clonotypes were ones that appeared in both CD4 and CD8 compartments. There was a possibility that FACS-sorted repertoires contained abundant clonotypes contaminating from the bulk population.

By 5'RACE template switching, TCR cDNA was produced, with a universal primer site and UMIs added in the process. From the 5' RACE reads, TCRdb called clonotypes with MiXCR, one entry per CDR3 protein. The table records 450,000 to 550,000 distinct CDR3 sequences, about 19% of them present only once. Points on this clonotype: Its antigen remains unknown.

Looked up from germline, CDR1 is MNHEY and CDR2 is SVGAGI. The CDR3 has 15 residues. V was clipped by 4 bases and J by 4 bases; unmatched bases: 7. The receptor comes from a young man who received the YFV17D yellow fever vaccine. The chain recombines TRBV6-5 with TRBJ2-5; 9 nucleotides match TRBD2. The input for sequencing was PBMCs, taken 15 days after the yellow fever booster vaccination. The CDR3 loop reads CASSSVRLAVETQYF. Here the CDR3 DNA reads TGTGCCAGCAGTTCAGTCCGACTAGCGGTAGAGACCCAGTACTTC.